These 32 T cell receptor beta chains originate from one sample sequenced in a study of T cells in Graves' hyperthyroidism and ophthalmopathy. RNA transcripts provided the source from which TCR beta CDR3 regions were amplified. First-round RT-PCR targeting the TCR CDR3 was performed with the HTBI primer set. Using its own MiXCR run on the multiplex PCR reads, TCRdb lists one record per CDR3 protein. The repertoire holds some 690,000 distinct CDR3 sequences, roughly 17% seen once, with around 15% in the top ten. The sequenced sample consisted of blood. These receptors came from a man in his fifties with Graves' hyperthyroidism.

This clonotype was found many times. The chain has TRBV30 and TRBJ1-1; D is possibly TRBD1 (5 bases). The germline V and J ends were trimmed by 4 bases and 4 bases, with 16 bases remaining between them. CDR3 size: 14 residues. Germline CDR1 GTSNPN, CDR2 SVGIG (reference sequence). CDR3 in DNA: TGTGCCTGGAATTGGGGGATTGAGGGCACTGAAGCTTTCTTT. It yields the protein CAWNWGIEGTEAFF.

The table lists this clonotype with many counts. The chain joins TRBV5-1 to TRBJ2-7; 9 bases line up with TRBD2. The CDR3 totals 16 residues. Germline CDR1 is SGHRS and CDR2 is YFSETQ. Trimming cost V 3 bases and J 2 bases; bases outside gene matches: 9. The CDR3 DNA reads as TGCGCCAGCAGCTGGGGACTAGCAGGGCTTACCTACGAGCAGTACTTC. It yields the protein CASSWGLAGLTYEQYF.

The V call is TRBV18, the J call TRBJ1-2, with 12 bases identical to TRBD1. The CDR3 totals 16 residues. CDR1 KGHSH and CDR2 LQKENI come from the germline V gene. With V trimmed by 6 bases and J by 4 bases, 9 bases remained unmatched. CDR3 sequence reads: CASSRDRGPFSYGYTF. The CDR3 nucleotides read TGTGCCAGCTCCCGGGACAGGGGGCCTTTCTCCTATGGCTACACCTTC.

A word on this clonotype: One end of the junction does not line up with germline, which may come from a read error. J is TRBJ1-2 and V is TRBV4-3, with D possibly TRBD1 on 6 matching bases. This CDR3 spans 15 amino acids. Germline V gene lookup returns CDR1 LGHNA and CDR2 YSLEER. CDR3 in amino acids: CASSPIGGRHYDYTF. CDR3 nucleotides: TGCGCCAGCAGCCCAATCGGGGGGCGGCACTATGACTACACCTTC.

This clonotype was detected a few times. This chain links TRBV27 with TRBJ2-7; perhaps TRBD1 as D (5 bases). This CDR3 contains 15 residues. The V end lost 4 bases, the J end lost 1 base, and 14 bases lay between the germline ends. The germline V gene encodes CDR1 MNHEY and CDR2 SMNVEV (reference sequence). CDR3 protein: CASSSLQDKSYEQYF. DNA of the CDR3: TGTGCCAGCAGTTCGTTACAGGACAAATCCTACGAGCAGTACTTC.

There are many counts of this clonotype. The CDR3 nucleotides read TGTGCTAGTGGTTTCGGGGGAGACATGGATACGCAGTATTTT. Protein: CASGFGGDMDTQYF. The chain recombines TRBV12-5 with TRBJ2-3; D might be TRBD2 (6 bases). The CDR3 sequence is 14 residues long. The V end lost 3 bases, the J end lost 6 bases, and 13 bases lay between the germline ends. Germline-derived CDR1 and CDR2 are LGHNT and FRNRAP.

This clonotype was seen ten or more times. The V and J genes are TRBV7-9 and TRBJ1-2, with unresolved D. V lost 1 base to trimming and J lost 8 bases, with 11 bases between them. The CDR3 length is 13 residues. Germline assignment: CDR1 SEHNR and CDR2 FQNEAQ (reference sequence). Here the CDR3 DNA reads TGTGCCAGCAGCTTAGAAGGGTCTGACGGCTACACCTTC. It yields the protein CASSLEGSDGYTF.

This clonotype has ten or more counts. This chain links TRBV29-1 with TRBJ2-7; a weak D match, TRBD2 (7 bases). The CDR3 loop spans 13 amino acids. CDR1 and CDR2 from the germline V gene are SQVTM and ANQGSEA. The ends were cut back, 3 bases at V and 5 bases at J, with 14 bases in the middle. CDR3 sequence (DNA): TGCAGCGTTGACGGGGGGCCAACAGACGAGCAGTACTTC. It translates to CSVDGGPTDEQYF.

This clonotype was observed a handful of times. The chain couples TRBV30 to TRBJ1-4; TRBD1 aligns across 8 bases. The CDR3 contains 15 residues. Germline loops: CDR1 GTSNPN, CDR2 SVGIG (reference sequence). Trimming cost V 7 bases and J 5 bases; bases outside gene matches: 12. The DNA of the CDR3 is TGTGCCTTAAATCTGCAGGGGGCGCAAAATGAAAAACTGTTTTTT. Protein: CALNLQGAQNEKLFF.

The chain joins TRBV28 to TRBJ1-2, with a tentative D call TRBD1 (5 bases). Trimming shortened V by 10 bases and J by 1 base, and 19 bases separated the two germline ends. The CDR3 runs to 15 residues. The V gene's germline CDR1 is MDHEN and CDR2 SYDVKM. The chain's CDR3 is CATLTSGRINYGYTF. CDR3 DNA sequence: TGTGCCACCCTAACCTCGGGACGGATTAACTATGGCTACACCTTC.

This chain links TRBV9 with TRBJ1-4; D gene unclear. Trimming stripped 3 bases from V and 7 bases from J, with 22 bases between. Per the germline V gene, CDR1 is SGDLS and CDR2 is YYNGEE. The CDR3 runs 17 residues. CDR3 in DNA: TGTGCCAGCAGCGACGAGACTCCATTTAGGACGGGTGAAAAACTGTTTTTT. Encoded protein: CASSDETPFRTGEKLFF.

This clonotype was found a few times. The V gene is TRBV19, the J gene TRBJ2-2; 10 positions agree with TRBD2. V trimming: 0 bases; J trimming: 8 bases; junction bases outside the gene matches: 9. Per germline, CDR1 LNHDA and CDR2 SQIVND (reference sequence). This CDR3 is 17 amino acids long. CDR3 nucleotide sequence: TGTGCCAGTAGTATAGAATCCGGCCTAGCGGGAGCTGGGGAGCTGTTTTTT. It is translated as CASSIESGLAGAGELFF. The full variable domain, in which reference TRBV19 and TRBJ2-2 provide the parts outside the CDR3, is DGGITQSPKYLFRKEGQNVTLSCEQNLNHDAMYWYRQDPGQGLRLIYYSQIVNDFQKGDIAEGYSVSREKKESFPLTVTSAQKNPTAFYLCASSIESGLAGAGELFFGEGSRLTVL.

This clonotype was seen ten or more times. The chain uses TRBV5-1 and TRBJ2-3; TRBD1 matches 7 bases. This CDR3 is 17 amino acids long. Germline CDR1 and CDR2: SGHRS and YFSETQ. Unmatched junction bases numbered 7, after V lost 0 bases and J lost 0 bases. Written as DNA, the CDR3 is TGCGCCAGCAGCTTGGGCCCGGACAGGAAGAGCACAGATACGCAGTATTTT. It specifies CASSLGPDRKSTDTQYF.

This clonotype was seen only a few times. The V gene is TRBV12-5, the J gene TRBJ1-6; the D is unclear. Germline V gives CDR1 LGHNT, CDR2 FRNRAP. V was trimmed by 0 bases and J by 10 bases, leaving 16 bases between them. This CDR3 spans 16 amino acids. The CDR3 DNA is TGTGCTAGTGGTTTGGTAGACAACCAAGGGCCCTCACCCCTCCACTTT. This codes for CASGLVDNQGPSPLHF.

This chain links TRBV4-1 with TRBJ1-5; D gene ambiguous. The germline V gene encodes CDR1 MGHRA and CDR2 YSYEKL. V was clipped by 1 base and J by 0 bases, with 10 bases between them. This CDR3 spans 16 amino acids. The CDR3 reads CASSQAPEISNQPQHF. The CDR3 DNA reads TGCGCCAGCAGCCAAGCGCCCGAGATTAGCAATCAGCCCCAGCATTTT.

This clonotype was counted many times. DNA for the CDR3: TGTGCCAGCAGCTTAGCGCAGGGGACCGGGGAGACCCAGTACTTC. Its translation: CASSLAQGTGETQYF. The genes are TRBV7-2 and TRBJ2-5, with D perhaps matching TRBD1 (6 bases). CDR1 is SGHTA and CDR2 is FQGNSA in the germline V gene. This CDR3 is built from 15 residues. V gave up 0 bases and J gave up 5 bases, with 13 bases separating them.

This clonotype was counted a few times. This chain uses TRBV3-1 with TRBJ1-2, with D perhaps TRBD1 (5 bases). V gave up 4 bases and J gave up 0 bases, with 9 bases separating them. This CDR3 is 14 amino acids long. The germline V gene encodes CDR1 LGHDT and CDR2 YNNKEL (reference sequence). The CDR3 loop is CASSLGHTNYGYTF. CDR3 nucleotide sequence: TGTGCCAGCAGCCTTGGACACACTAACTATGGCTACACCTTC.

Points on this clonotype: This may come from a read error, since a much larger clone is one base off. The J gene is TRBJ2-1, the V gene TRBV2; D is uncertain. The CDR3 contains 14 residues. Germline V lookup: CDR1 SNHLY, CDR2 FYNNEI. Here the CDR3 reads CASMRATLDNEQLF. CDR3 nucleotide sequence: TGTGCCAGCATGCGAGCGACCCTTGACAATGAGCAGCTCTTC.

This clonotype was counted many times. J is TRBJ2-1 and V is TRBV29-1; the match to TRBD2 covers 9 bases. The CDR3 is made up of 16 amino acids. V lost 7 bases and J lost 5; bases outside the gene matches: 15. The germline CDR1 and CDR2 sequences are SQVTM and ANQGSEA. CDR3 bases: TGCAGCGCCGACGGTCTGGCGGGAGGGAGGAACAATGAGCAGTTCTTC. Its protein product is CSADGLAGGRNNEQFF.

Ten or more counts support this clonotype. This rearrangement joins TRBV28 to TRBJ1-5; no clear D gene. Germline values: CDR1 MDHEN, CDR2 SYDVKM. The CDR3 has 14 residues. The V and J ends lost 7 bases and 2 bases respectively, with 12 bases between them. The CDR3 coding sequence is TGTGCCAGCATCCCCCGGGTCCGCAATCAGCCCCAGCATTTT. Translated: CASIPRVRNQPQHF.

This clonotype was found a few times. The V and J genes are TRBV5-1 and TRBJ2-4; 7 bases are shared with TRBD2. The trim removed 4 bases at V and 3 bases at J, leaving 7 bases unmatched. In germline, CDR1 is SGHRS, CDR2 YFSETQ. The CDR3 length is 15 residues. In nucleotides, the CDR3 is TGCGCCAGCAGCGGACTAGTTTTCGGCAAAAACATTCAGTACTTC. Residues: CASSGLVFGKNIQYF.

Of note for this clonotype: The junction and the germline gene differ at one end; a read error may be behind it. This chain links TRBV20-1 with TRBJ2-3; 11 nucleotides align to TRBD2. This CDR3 has 14 residues. CDR1 DFQATT and CDR2 SNEGSKA come from the germline V gene (reference sequence). The CDR3 is CSAIAGGFTGTQYF. The CDR3 coding sequence is TGCAGTGCCATAGCGGGAGGGTTCACAGGTACGCAGTATTTT.

In its sample, this clonotype was seen a few times. The V and J genes are TRBV6-1 and TRBJ2-3, with a tentative D call TRBD2 (7 bases). V was shortened by 6 bases and J by 2 bases, with 12 bases between the two germline ends. The CDR3 spans 14 residues. Germline V CDR1 and CDR2: MNHNS, SASEGT. The DNA for the CDR3 is TGTGCCAGCAGAGGGGGAGGGCCCACAGATACGCAGTATTTT. Encoded protein: CASRGGGPTDTQYF.

The chain couples TRBV28 to TRBJ2-7; D may match TRBD1 or TRBD2 (5 bases each). The CDR3 is made up of 14 amino acids. With 6 bases removed from V and 6 bases from J, the gap between germline ends came to 18 bases. Germline V lookup: CDR1 MDHEN, CDR2 SYDVKM. The CDR3 sequence is CASRPGPRAFEQYF. CDR3 in DNA: TGTGCCAGCAGGCCGGGACCGAGAGCTTTCGAGCAGTACTTC.

Of note for this clonotype: Just one base apart from a much larger clone, this may be a read error. The chain has TRBV27 and TRBJ1-1; D uncertain. The CDR3 consists of 14 residues. Germline lookup yields CDR1 MNHEY and CDR2 SMNVEV (reference sequence). This chain's CDR3 is CASSPVPGFTEACF. CDR3 DNA: TGTGCCAGCAGTCCCGTCCCGGGTTTCACTGAAGCTTGCTTT.

This chain joins TRBV19 and TRBJ2-2; 13 nucleotides match TRBD2. The germline gives CDR1 LNHDA, CDR2 SQIVND (reference sequence). The CDR3 is 15 residues long. V shed 10 bases, J shed 5 bases, and the junction held 7 bases outside the gene matches. The CDR3 bases are TGTGCCATCGGACTAGCGGGAGATCGGACCGGGGAGCTGTTTTTT. It yields the protein CAIGLAGDRTGELFF.

This clonotype was found a few times. The chain recombines TRBV6-2 or TRBV6-3 with TRBJ2-3; 13 bases align to TRBD2. Per the germline V gene, CDR1 is MNHEY and CDR2 is SVGEGT. Trimming took 5 bases from V and 6 from J; bases not matched to a gene: 11. This CDR3 spans 17 amino acids. The DNA for the CDR3 is TGTGCCAGCAGTACCCAGGGGGGACTAGCGGGATCGGATACGCAGTATTTT. It is translated as CASSTQGGLAGSDTQYF.

Only a few counts were recorded for this clonotype. The genes are TRBV3-1 and TRBJ1-1; 11 bases are a match to TRBD1. CDR3 size: 17 residues. Losses at the gene ends were 4 bases for V and 2 bases for J; bases not matched to a gene: 9. From germline, CDR1 is LGHDT and CDR2 YNNKEL (reference sequence). Written as DNA, the CDR3 is TGTGCCAGCAGCCTATACCCGGGACAGGGGGACAACACTGAAGCTTTCTTT. As protein: CASSLYPGQGDNTEAFF.

The chain combines TRBV19 with TRBJ2-7; the match to TRBD1 covers 7 bases. CDR3 length: 16 residues. Germline trimming cut 6 bases from V and 3 bases from J; bases unmatched to any gene: 14. The V gene's germline CDR1 is LNHDA and CDR2 SQIVND (reference sequence). Here the CDR3 DNA reads TGTGCCAGTAGGCAAACCCCCGGGACAGCTTACTACGAGCAGTACTTC. Amino acid sequence: CASRQTPGTAYYEQYF.

This clonotype was seen many times. The chain links TRBV7-8 to TRBJ2-3; 9 bases line up with TRBD2. This CDR3 region has 17 residues. Unmatched junction bases numbered 6, after V lost 2 bases and J lost 0 bases. The V gene's germline CDR1 is SGHVS and CDR2 FQNEAQ. The DNA for the CDR3 is TGTGCCAGCAGCTTAACTAGACTAGCGGCGAGCACAGATACGCAGTATTTT. It translates to CASSLTRLAASTDTQYF.

The table lists this clonotype with a few counts. The V call is TRBV20-1, the J call TRBJ2-4; D not certain. The germline V gene encodes CDR1 DFQATT and CDR2 SNEGSKA (reference sequence). There are 14 residues in the CDR3. V shed 0 bases and J shed 3 bases, with 9 bases lying between them. The CDR3: CSARDPLGKNIQYF. Written as DNA, the CDR3 is TGCAGTGCTAGAGATCCCCTAGGCAAAAACATTCAGTACTTC.

This clonotype was recorded a few times. A read error is possible here, since a much larger clone lies one base away. The V gene is TRBV6-1, the J gene TRBJ2-7, with TRBD1 identical over 9 bases. Germline loops: CDR1 MNHNS, CDR2 SASEGT. The trim removed 8 bases at V and 4 bases at J, leaving 12 bases unmatched. The CDR3 has 15 residues. The CDR3 bases are TGTGCCAGCTCCCCCCACGGGACAGGGAAATACGAGCAGTACTTC. Translated, it gives CASSPHGTGKYEQYF.